A selection of T cell receptor beta chains follows, all from one sample in a study of vaccination and CD4 T cells after COVID-19. The antigens for these receptors are not known. TCRdb ran MiXCR on the PCR reads and lists one entry per CDR3 protein. The sample holds about 20,000 distinct CDR3 sequences, 26% seen once. Sample: cultured CD4+ T cells from blood. These receptors came from a human donor with COVID-19. Each CDR3 is given without its conserved first and last residue. Each record gives: J gene, V gene, CDR3 protein.

>TRBJ2-1|TRBV20-1
SAPGGGNNEQF
>TRBJ1-5|TRBV6-1
ASSEAVNYQPQH
>TRBJ1-6|TRBV10-1
ASSESTSPLH
>TRBJ2-4|TRBV27
ASWLSGSKNIQY
>TRBJ2-7|TRBV6-1
ASSNPGQGSREQY
>TRBJ1-2|TRBV5-6
ASSGRANYGYT
>TRBJ2-5|TRBV5-5
ASSPLGGPQETQY
>TRBJ2-7|TRBV7-2
ASRQGGSYEQY
>TRBJ1-3|TRBV5-1
ASSPGHQNGNTIY
>TRBJ2-1|TRBV11-2
ASSAPPGLRWAEQF
>TRBJ1-6|TRBV10-2
ARPESSYNSPLH
>TRBJ1-1|TRBV30
AWSNQGNTEAF
>TRBJ2-1|TRBV9
ASSRDSNEQF
>TRBJ1-1|TRBV5-4
ASSLSGRTEAF
>TRBJ2-6|TRBV10-3
AISEVGLSGANVLT
>TRBJ2-1|TRBV12-3/TRBV12-4
ASSLAFSDEQF
>TRBJ1-1|TRBV30
AWSVRPFRPMNTEAF
>TRBJ2-2|TRBV6-1
ASTYRGTGVLF
>TRBJ1-2|TRBV18
ASSGDRGSYGYT
>TRBJ1-4|TRBV7-2
ASSLSTGWGNEKLF